What follows describes a single T cell receptor beta chain. This clonotype was counted ten times or more. The antigen this receptor binds is unknown. There are no base qualities to consult, and no much larger clone falls within one base. The data are from a study of T cell repertoires in cytomegalovirus infection (dated by TCRdb to 2018 to 2020). Broadly, across the study: Donor HLA type was relevant to the analysis, as public TCR beta signatures indicated carriage of CMV infection together with the matching HLA type.

V lost 7 bases and J lost 0 bases, and the count of bases not matched to a germline gene is 13. Via the germline V gene, CDR1 is MNHNS and CDR2 SASEGT. From cysteine to phenylalanine, the CDR3 is 20 amino acids long. Here the CDR3 DNA is all that survives: 60 bases in frame from base 1. What the work shows at the level of the full study, not this receptor alone: The ex vivo response was dominated by HLA-C-restricted CMV-specific TCR beta clonotypes, which also provided the single most frequent clonotype in two of eight donors. Carriers of CMV infection plus the relevant HLA type were discriminated by the cumulative frequency of public TCR beta family members in the study cohort and in an independent 352-donor cohort.

The sequencer listed for this sample is Illumina HiSeq 1500. TCRdb redid the processing of the public reads, applying fastp at Q25 and MiXCR, and retained in-frame beta chains. Each entry is one CDR3 protein sequence, shown with its most common DNA and genes. This sample lists fewer than 400,000 distinct CDR3 sequences; less than 20% were detected once. The top ten constitute roughly 9% of the sample. The sequence was collected from a human donor in good health (CMV status not recorded). Some clones in this sample may be carry-over from other donors' samples. The sequenced material came from PBMCs. The chain is encoded by TRBV6-1 joined to TRBJ2-1; 15 central nucleotides agree with TRBD2. The nucleotides are TGTGCCAGCACCCCATGGACTAGCGGGAGGGCCGGGGGCTCCTACAATGAGCAGTTCTTC. Translated, it reads CASTPWTSGRAGGSYNEQFF.